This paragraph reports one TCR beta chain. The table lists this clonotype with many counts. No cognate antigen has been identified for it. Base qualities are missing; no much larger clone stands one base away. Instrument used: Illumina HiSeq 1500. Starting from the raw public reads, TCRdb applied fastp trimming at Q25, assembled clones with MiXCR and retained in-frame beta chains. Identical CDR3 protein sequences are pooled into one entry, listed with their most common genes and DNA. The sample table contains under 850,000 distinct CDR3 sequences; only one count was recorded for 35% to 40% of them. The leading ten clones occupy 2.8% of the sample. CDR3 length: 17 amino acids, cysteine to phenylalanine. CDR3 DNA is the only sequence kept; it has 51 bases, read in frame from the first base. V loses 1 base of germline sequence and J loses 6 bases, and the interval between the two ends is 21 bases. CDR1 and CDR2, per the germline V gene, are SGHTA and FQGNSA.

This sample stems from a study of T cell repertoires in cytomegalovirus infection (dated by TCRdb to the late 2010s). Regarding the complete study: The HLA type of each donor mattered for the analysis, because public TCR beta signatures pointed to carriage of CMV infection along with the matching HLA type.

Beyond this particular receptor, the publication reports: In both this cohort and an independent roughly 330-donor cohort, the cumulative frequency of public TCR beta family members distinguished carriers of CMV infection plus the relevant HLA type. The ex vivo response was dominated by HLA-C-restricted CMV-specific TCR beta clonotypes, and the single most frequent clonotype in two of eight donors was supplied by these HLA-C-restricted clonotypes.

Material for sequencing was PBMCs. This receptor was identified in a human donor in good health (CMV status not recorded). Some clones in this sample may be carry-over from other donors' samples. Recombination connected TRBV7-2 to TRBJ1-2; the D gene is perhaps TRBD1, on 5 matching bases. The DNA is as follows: TGTGCCAGCAGCTTAGGTGCAGGGAGGGCCCCGAGCGATGGCTACACCTTC. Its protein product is CASSLGAGRAPSDGYTF.